This T cell receptor (beta chain) derives from a study of tumor-infiltrating lymphocytes in primary liver carcinoma. Starting from 450 to 500 ng of total RNA, TCR beta cDNA was produced with a primer in the constant region. Nested multiplex PCR, run for three rounds with slightly modified ARM-PCR, yielded TCR beta libraries. A C-beta reverse primer and TRBV1-TRBV30 forward primers served in each of the first two PCR rounds, at about 10 cycles apiece. From the multiplex PCR reads, TCRdb called clonotypes with MiXCR, one entry per CDR3 protein. The sample lists some 180,000 distinct CDR3 sequences; 85% were seen once. Germline V lookup: CDR1 MNHNS, CDR2 SASEGT. With 8 bases clipped from V and 6 bases from J, the junction kept 15 bases outside the gene matches. The CDR3 has 15 residues. Joint extraction of RNA and DNA used about 17-33 mg of bulk tissue that was unsorted.

The TCR was taken from a man aged 40-50 years with primary liver carcinoma and hepatitis B virus infection. What was sequenced was tumor tissue from primary liver carcinoma. V and J are TRBV6-1 and TRBJ2-7, with 8 bases fitting TRBD1. CDR3 coding DNA: TGTGCCAGCTCTCCGGTGACAGGGGCCCCGGCCGAGCAGTACTTC. Amino acid sequence: CASSPVTGAPAEQYF.